This is a list of T cell receptor beta chains from one sample in a study of response to subunit inactivated influenza vaccine. TCRdb ran MiXCR on the RT-PCR reads and lists one entry per CDR3 protein. This sample carries some 480,000 distinct CDR3 sequences, roughly 9.7% of them seen once, and the ten largest clones take approximately 12%. The material was PBMCs from blood, obtained about 40 days after vaccination. The receptors stem from a man aged 50 or older who received an inactivated influenza vaccine. The CDR3 runs from the conserved cysteine through the conserved F or W. D genes are given only for firm matches. The size entry is marked missing in some rows and otherwise reads once, few, many or a size class.

j_call v_call clone_size d_call cdr3_nt cdr3_aa
TRBJ1-5 TRBV20-1 NA NA TGCAGTGCTAGAACAACGGTCGGCCGGCCCCAGCATTTT CSARTTVGRPQHF
TRBJ2-5 TRBV20-1 NA TRBD1 TGCAGTGCTAGAGGGAAGGGACAGGGAGTAGCAGAGACCCAGTACTTC CSARGKGQGVAETQYF
TRBJ1-6 TRBV4-2 few NA TGTGCCAGCAGCCTCCGGGTCCAAAATTCACCCCTCCACTTT CASSLRVQNSPLHF
TRBJ2-6 TRBV7-2 few TRBD1 TGTGCCAGCAGCTACCGACAGGGTTCTGGGGCCAACGTCCTGACTTTC CASSYRQGSGANVLTF
TRBJ2-7 TRBV6-2/TRBV6-3 NA NA TGTGCCAGCAGTTACTCGACCTACAACTACGAGCAGTACTTC CASSYSTYNYEQYF
TRBJ2-2 TRBV11-3 few TRBD2 TGTGCCAGCAGCTCCCCTGTCGGGGGGGACACCGGGGAGCTGTTTTTT CASSSPVGGDTGELFF
TRBJ2-1 TRBV29-1 many TRBD1 TGCAGCGTTGTATCGGGACAGGGTTTCGATGAGCAGTTCTTC CSVVSGQGFDEQFF
TRBJ2-7 TRBV20-1 many NA TGCAGTGCTAGCTCCTACGAGCAGTACTTC CSASSYEQYF
TRBJ1-6 TRBV5-6 few NA TGTGCCAGCAGCTTGTTTCAGGCAGGGCGTAATTCACCCCTCCACTTT CASSLFQAGRNSPLHF
TRBJ2-1 TRBV5-1 many TRBD2 TGCGCCAGCAGCTTGGAAACTAGCGGGTCCTACAATGAGCAGTTCTTC CASSLETSGSYNEQFF
TRBJ1-4 TRBV29-1 few TRBD1 TGCAGCGACCCGGGACAGGGGCTCGAAAAACTGTTTTTT CSDPGQGLEKLFF
TRBJ2-7 TRBV11-2 NA TRBD2 TGTGCCAGCAGCTCAAGGCCTCGGACTAGGGGCTACGAGCAGTACTTC CASSSRPRTRGYEQYF
TRBJ1-5 TRBV5-1 few TRBD1 TGCGCCAGCAGCTTGGGGACAGGGAAACAGCCCCAGCATTTT CASSLGTGKQPQHF
TRBJ2-7 TRBV7-6 few TRBD1 TGTGCCAGCAGCTTAGCGACAGGGGGCGACTACGAGCAGTACTTC CASSLATGGDYEQYF
TRBJ2-1 TRBV29-1 NA NA TGCAGCGTAGCTCGGGCAGGGCAGCCCTACAATGAGCAGTTCTTC CSVARAGQPYNEQFF
TRBJ2-1 TRBV4-3 many TRBD2 TGCGCCAGCACCTCAGGACTAGCGGGGAACAATGAGCAGTTCTTC CASTSGLAGNNEQFF
TRBJ2-3 TRBV29-1 few NA TGCAGCGTTATCCTTCAGGTGGGGGCTGGGGATACGCAGTATTTT CSVILQVGAGDTQYF
TRBJ2-5 TRBV24-1 few TRBD1 TGTGCCACCAGTGCCCCTCCGGGACAGGGGTTCGAAGGGGCCCAGTACTTC CATSAPPGQGFEGAQYF
TRBJ2-2 TRBV4-1 few TRBD1 TGCGCCAGCAGCCACTTTCCTGGGACAGGGTCCACCGGGGAGCTGTTTTTT CASSHFPGTGSTGELFF
TRBJ2-2 TRBV15 NA NA TGTGCCACCAGGGGGGACCACCTTACCGGGGAGCTGTTTTTT CATRGDHLTGELFF
TRBJ2-5 TRBV20-1 few NA TGCAGTGCCTGGGATCAGCGAGAGACCCAGTACTTC CSAWDQRETQYF
TRBJ2-1 TRBV20-1 NA TRBD2 TGCAGTGCTAGACCCGGGACTAGCGGGTTTAATGAGCAGTTCTTC CSARPGTSGFNEQFF
TRBJ2-5 TRBV20-1 NA NA TGCAGTGTCGGAGGCGGATGGGGTGAGACCCAGTACTTC CSVGGGWGETQYF
TRBJ2-3 TRBV14 many NA TGTGCCAGCAGCCCCCGTCCGGGACGGAATACAGATACGCAGTATTTT CASSPRPGRNTDTQYF
TRBJ1-2 TRBV18 NA TRBD1 TGTGCCAGCTCACCGGTTACAGGGGAGACGTATGGCTACACCTTC CASSPVTGETYGYTF
TRBJ2-3 TRBV4-1 NA NA TGCGCCAGCAGCCAAGACCGGGCTTTGAGCACAGATACGCAGTATTTT CASSQDRALSTDTQYF
TRBJ2-4 TRBV20-1 NA NA TGCAGTGCTAGAAAGGGGACAAACATTCAGTACTTC CSARKGTNIQYF
TRBJ2-4 TRBV4-3 many TRBD2 TGCGCCAGCAGCCGGGGACTAGCGGGAGATAACATTCAGTACTTC CASSRGLAGDNIQYF
TRBJ2-3 TRBV25-1 few NA TGTGCCAGCAGTACCCGGGACCGGACTATGGATACGCAGTATTTT CASSTRDRTMDTQYF
TRBJ2-1 TRBV6-5 many NA TGTGCCAGCAGCTACATGAATGAGCAGTTCTTC CASSYMNEQFF
TRBJ1-6 TRBV5-1 NA TRBD1 TGCGCCAGCAGCTTGGGGGACGGACAGGTCAGATCACCCCTCCACTTT CASSLGDGQVRSPLHF
TRBJ1-5 TRBV7-8 few NA TGTGCCAGCAGCTTAGCGCATTCTGGGGGGGTAGGGCCCCAGCATTTT CASSLAHSGGVGPQHF
TRBJ2-3 TRBV28 NA NA TGTGCCAGCAGGCGGGGCGGACTAAGCACAGATACGCAGTATTTT CASRRGGLSTDTQYF
TRBJ2-3 TRBV20-1 NA NA TGCAGTGCTAGCGGGTGGATGAGCACAGATACGCAGTATTTT CSASGWMSTDTQYF
TRBJ1-3 TRBV6-2/TRBV6-3 few NA TGTGCCAGCAGCCTGGGACTGCACTCTGGAAACACCATATATTTT CASSLGLHSGNTIYF
TRBJ2-2 TRBV4-1 NA NA TGCGCCAGCAGCCATAAGATGGGCACCGGGCCATGGACCGGGGAGCTGTTTTTT CASSHKMGTGPWTGELFF
TRBJ2-1 TRBV20-1 NA NA TGCAGTGCTACGCCACGTTCGGTCTACAATGAGCAGTTCTTC CSATPRSVYNEQFF
TRBJ2-1 TRBV11-1 few TRBD2 TGTGCCAGCAGCTTAGCATCCGCGGGGGGCCCTAGCTCCTACAATGAGCAGTTCTTC CASSLASAGGPSSYNEQFF
TRBJ2-3 TRBV5-1 NA NA TGCGCCAGCAGCTCCGTCTCTAGCACAGATACGCAGTATTTT CASSSVSSTDTQYF
TRBJ1-1 TRBV12-3/TRBV12-4 few NA TGTGCCAGCAGAAGACGAGTCACTGAAGCTTTCTTT CASRRRVTEAFF
TRBJ2-7 TRBV7-2 many NA TGTGCCAGCAGCCCGGTCCCTAACGAGCAGTACTTC CASSPVPNEQYF